This record looks at one TCR beta chain sequence and its context. Libraries were prepared by immunoSEQ multiplex PCR; TCRdb keeps only in-frame clonotypes and omits some of them. Among approximately 58,000 clones listed, approximately 89% were seen once. This CDR3 spans 15 amino acids. V gave up 4 bases and J gave up 8 bases; unmatched junction bases: 10. In germline, CDR1 is SGHRS, CDR2 YFSETQ. The data were taken from a study of OX40 agonist ivuxolimab in advanced cancers. For the study at large: An anti-OX40 (CD134) antibody with agonistic activity, ivuxolimab, was administered to patients.

J is TRBJ2-1 and V is TRBV5-1, with 9 bases that match TRBD2. Here the sequenced sample was CD4+ or CD8+ T cells sorted from blood, taken in a trial of the OX40 agonist ivuxolimab. This receptor was identified in an adult with an advanced solid tumor such as melanoma, head and neck, liver or kidney cancer. CDR3 region: CASSISGRTVDEQFF. CDR3 bases: TGCGCCAGCAGCATTAGCGGGAGAACTGTCGATGAGCAGTTCTTC. The variable domain in full, completed from reference TRBV5-1 and TRBJ2-1, reads KAGVTQTPRYLIKTRGQQVTLSCSPISGHRSVSWYQQTPGQGLQFLFEYFSETQRNKGNFPGRFSGRQFSNSRSEMNVSTLELGDSALYLCASSISGRTVDEQFFGPGTRLTVL.